This T cell receptor beta chain was sequenced during a study of ipilimumab plus nivolumab after autologous stem cell transplantation. Study as a whole: Myeloma cases were transplant-naive high-risk or relapsed within 3 years post first autologous transplant. Findings and limits, study-wide: Per the authors, repertoire, Treg and microbiota data justify further study.

Germline V gene sequence: CDR1 LNHDA, CDR2 SQIVND (reference sequence). CDR3 size: 11 residues. With 3 bases removed from V and 5 bases from J, the gap between germline ends came to 4 bases. Generated by immunoSEQ multiplex PCR, the TCRdb table keeps only in-frame clones and is missing some. The data show about 43,000 clones, with over 75% seen just once and approximately 0.83% held by the top ten. Comment on this clone: Its antigen is undetermined.

The TCR originated in a male donor with multiple myeloma. This chain links TRBV19 with TRBJ2-5; D unresolved. The sequences come from PBMCs, collected in a trial of ipilimumab plus nivolumab as post-transplant consolidation. This chain's CDR3 is CASSMGETQYF. The CDR3 nucleotides read TGTGCCAGTAGTATGGGGGAGACCCAGTACTTC.